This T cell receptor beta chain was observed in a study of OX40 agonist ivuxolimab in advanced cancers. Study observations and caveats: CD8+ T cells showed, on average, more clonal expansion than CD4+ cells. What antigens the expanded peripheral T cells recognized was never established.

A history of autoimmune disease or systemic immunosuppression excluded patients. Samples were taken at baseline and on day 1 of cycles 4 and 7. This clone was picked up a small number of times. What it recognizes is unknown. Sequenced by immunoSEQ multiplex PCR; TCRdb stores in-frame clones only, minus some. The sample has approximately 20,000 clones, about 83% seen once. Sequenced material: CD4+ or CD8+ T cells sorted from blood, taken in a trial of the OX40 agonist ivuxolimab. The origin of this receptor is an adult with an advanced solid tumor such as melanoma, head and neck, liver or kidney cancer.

The CDR3 nucleotides read TGTGCCAGCAGTTTGGGACAGGCTACAACTGAAGCTTTCTTT. It specifies CASSLGQATTEAFF. The J gene is TRBJ1-1, the V gene TRBV2, with 8 bases matching TRBD1. Per the germline V gene, CDR1 is SNHLY and CDR2 is FYNNEI. The V segment lost 5 bases and the J segment 5 bases; nucleotides outside the gene matches: 7. CDR3 length equals 14 residues.